This T cell receptor (beta chain) was sequenced during a study of T-cell reconstitution after alpha-beta-depleted transplantation in children. V was shortened by 5 bases and J by 4 bases, with 11 bases between the two germline ends. CDR3 size: 13 residues. Using unique molecular identifiers, the investigators prepared the TCRbeta library. MiXCR was run by TCRdb on the PCR reads, yielding one entry per CDR3 protein. The sample lists some 550,000 distinct CDR3 sequences, about 18% occurring once. The sequenced sample was PBMCs from the stem cell graft donor, obtained from the stem cell graft. The chain is built from TRBV12-3 or TRBV12-4 and TRBJ1-2; D is perhaps TRBD1 (5 bases). This receptor was obtained from a human donor who donated a stem cell graft to a child with acute lymphoblastic leukemia. In DNA form, the CDR3 reads TGTGCCAGCAGTCAGGGACTGTTCTATGGCTACACCTTC. As protein: CASSQGLFYGYTF.